The 10 T cell receptor beta chains below all came from one sample that was sequenced in a study of persistence of HIV-infected CD4 T cells. Cells were stimulated with overlapping HIV-1 Gag 15-mer peptides. Sorted nonresponding memory CD4+ T cells were CD40L-negative, CD69-negative, CD45RO-high. These receptors lack a known antigen. This was the immunoSEQ version 4 assay in survey mode. Assay: immunoSEQ multiplex PCR; the TCRdb copy retains only in-frame clones and omits some. Among approximately 35,000 clones listed, 80% to 85% were seen once. The starting material was cultured CD4+ T cells from PBMCs, obtained from a patient who received antiretroviral therapy. The receptor set was obtained from an adult with HIV. The donor label of this sample is uncertain.

The chain combines TRBV6-5 with TRBJ2-1; 10 bases are a match to TRBD2. This CDR3 contains 14 residues. CDR1 and CDR2 (germline): MNHEY, SVGAGI. Trimming at V came to 6 bases and at J to 5 bases, leaving 4 bases not matched to a gene. The CDR3 sequence: CASRQGLADNEQFF. The CDR3, as DNA: TGTGCCAGCAGGCAAGGACTAGCGGACAATGAGCAGTTCTTC.

The rearrangement links TRBV1 to TRBJ1-2; the tabulated D call, TRBD1, remains unverified against the DNA. TRBV1 constitutes a pseudogene. The CDR3 is made up of 16 amino acids. CDR3 DNA sequence: TGCACCAGCAGCCGAGTAGACAGGGGGCTAAACTATGGCTACACCTTC. Protein sequence: CTSSRVDRGLNYGYTF.

The gene calls are TRBV29-1 and TRBJ2-1; D call uncertain. This CDR3 region has 15 residues. V was cut by 2 bases and J by 7 bases, with 18 bases left in between. Germline-derived CDR1 and CDR2 are SQVTM and ANQGSEA. The CDR3 here is CSVEFYILLRNEQFF. CDR3 in DNA: TGCAGCGTTGAATTCTATATCCTACTAAGGAATGAGCAGTTCTTC.

The chain carries TRBV3-1 (or the pseudogene TRBV3-2) and TRBJ1-1, with D unclear. Trimming removed 0 bases at V and 6 bases at J, with 11 bases between. Germline V gene sequence: CDR1 LGHDT, CDR2 YNNKEL (reference sequence). CDR3 size: 14 residues. The CDR3 nucleotides are TGTGCCAGCAGCCAAGATCAGGTTAGAGCTGAAGCTTTCTTT. Translated: CASSQDQVRAEAFF.

The chain uses TRBV3-1 (or the pseudogene TRBV3-2) and TRBJ1-1; D remains ambiguous. Trimming pared 1 base from V and 4 bases from J, leaving 10 bases between. The CDR3 sequence is 14 residues long. Per germline, CDR1 LGHDT and CDR2 YNNKEL (reference sequence). The CDR3 DNA reads as TGTGCCAGCAGCCAAGGGGTCAGTAGCACTGAAGCTTTCTTT. It encodes CASSQGVSSTEAFF.

This clone was seen just once. The chain recombines TRBV2 with TRBJ1-1; D is possibly TRBD1 (5 bases). The ends were cut back, 3 bases at V and 4 bases at J, with 15 bases in the middle. This CDR3 is built from 15 residues. From germline, CDR1 is SNHLY and CDR2 FYNNEI. CDR3 residues: CASSEGRAGGTEAFF. DNA for the CDR3: TGTGCCAGCAGTGAGGGCAGGGCGGGGGGCACTGAAGCTTTCTTT.

This clone has only one observation. CDR3 loop: CAISLEGDEQFF. The CDR3 DNA reads TGTGCCATCAGTCTCGAGGGAGATGAGCAGTTCTTC. The rearrangement uses TRBV10-3 and TRBJ2-1; tentative D call: TRBD2 (5 bases). The CDR3 consists of 12 residues. V gave up 5 bases and J gave up 8 bases, with 10 bases separating them. From germline, CDR1 is ENHRY and CDR2 SYGVKD.

The genes are TRBV29-1 and TRBJ1-1, with 8 bases fitting TRBD1. Germline values: CDR1 SQVTM, CDR2 ANQGSEA. The CDR3 runs to 14 residues. J lost 3 bases, V lost 5 bases, and 8 bases had no gene match. The CDR3: CSVCQTGADTEAFF. The CDR3 bases are TGCAGCGTTTGCCAGACAGGGGCTGACACTGAAGCTTTCTTT.

CDR3 amino acids: CASSYSRYEQYF. CDR3 DNA sequence: TGTGCCAGCAGTTACAGCAGGTACGAGCAGTACTTC. The chain employs TRBV2 and TRBJ2-7; the D is unclear. The CDR3 totals 12 residues. From germline, CDR1 is SNHLY and CDR2 FYNNEI. The V gene lost 5 bases and the J gene lost 4 bases, with 9 bases spanning the gap. The whole variable domain, remainder taken from reference TRBV2 and TRBJ2-7, is EPEVTQTPSHQVTQMGQEVILRCVPISNHLYFYWYRQILGQKVEFLVSFYNNEISEKSEIFDDQFSVERPDGSNFTLKIRSTKLEDSAMYFCASSYSRYEQYFGPGTRLTVT.

This rearrangement joins TRBV3-1 (or the pseudogene TRBV3-2) to TRBJ1-1, with no clear D. The CDR3 has 14 residues. CDR1 LGHDT and CDR2 YNNKEL come from the germline V gene (reference sequence). Trimming took off 1 base at V and 1 base at J, with 7 bases between the two ends. The CDR3: CASSQGEENTEAFF. As DNA, the CDR3 is TGTGCCAGCAGCCAAGGGGAGGAGAACACTGAAGCTTTCTTT.